Following are 3 T cell receptor beta chains from one sample sequenced in a study of blood T cells in healthy people across ages. PCR was performed a second time for about 7 to 12 cycles using a sample-barcoded 5' primer and a J-beta primer mix. TCRdb ran MiXCR on the 5' RACE reads and lists one entry per CDR3 protein. The repertoire holds roughly 1,300,000 distinct CDR3 sequences, with roughly 59% as singletons. Sequencing was performed on blood. These TCRs come from a man younger than 30 in good health.

There are a few counts of this clonotype. The gene calls are TRBV28 and TRBJ2-1; no reliable D call. V lost 3 bases, J lost 5 bases, and 8 bases lay in between. The CDR3 is 13 residues long. Germline V gives CDR1 MDHEN, CDR2 SYDVKM. CDR3 coding DNA: TGTGCCAGCAGTTTCCGACCCGACAATGAGCAGTTCTTC. It is translated as CASSFRPDNEQFF.

The CDR3 region is CASSLGSSQFF. The CDR3 DNA is TGTGCCAGCAGCTTAGGTAGTTCTCAGTTCTTC. V gene TRBV7-6 combines with J gene TRBJ2-1; unclear D gene. The CDR3 has 11 amino acids. The germline CDR1 and CDR2 sequences are SGHVS and FNYEAQ. V was trimmed by 1 base and J by 13 bases, leaving 8 bases between them.

In nucleotides, the CDR3 is TGTGCCAGCAGGCCGGGGATTGCCTATGGCTACACCTTC. This codes for CASRPGIAYGYTF. This chain connects TRBV6-5 to TRBJ1-2; D not resolved. The CDR3 is 13 residues long. V was clipped by 6 bases and J by 4 bases, with 12 bases between them. Looked up from germline, CDR1 is MNHEY and CDR2 is SVGAGI.